The clone carrying this TCR beta chain was observed many times. The antigen is unknown. From the germline J gene comes the end of the CDR3, since the read stops 3 residues before it. Both groups were predominantly of Caucasian heritage. The germline V and J ends were trimmed by 3 bases and 0 bases, with 8 bases remaining between them. There are 14 residues in the CDR3. Germline CDR1 SGHVS, CDR2 FNYEAQ. Assay: immunoSEQ multiplex PCR; the TCRdb copy retains only in-frame clones and omits some. The profile covers approximately 75,000 clones, none occurring a single time. The sample comes from a study of T cell clonality in common variable immunodeficiency. Whole-study results and caveats: CVID subjects shared fewer TCRbeta clones than healthy controls did.

This sequence joins TRBV7-6 and TRBJ1-1; D uncertain. Sequencing was done on a sample of peripheral blood mononuclear cells. This TCR derives from a person aged 18 to 70 in good health. CDR3 DNA (partial): TGTGCCAGCAGCTTGTCGGCGGTGAACACTGAA. Translating it yields CASSLSAVNTE. The whole CDR3 protein reads CASSLSAVNTEAFF.